This T cell receptor beta chain came from a study of cytomegalovirus exposure and HLA in healthy donors. Study observations and caveats: With later analysis, a missense DCLRE1C variant became linked to TCR beta V- and J-gene trimming.

This clone was picked up one time. Its specificity is not known. At one of its ends the junction is not consistent with the germline gene, which may arise from a read error. This CDR3 is built from 12 residues. The germline CDR1 and CDR2 sequences are SEHNR and FQNEAQ (reference sequence). With 60 Vbeta and 13 Jbeta primers, the PCR was carried out. Repertoires were generated with immunoSEQ multiplex PCR, while TCRdb's copy carries only in-frame clones and drops some. The data hold approximately 280,000 clones, with 86% observed a single time. Input material: PBMCs. The receptor's source is a middle-aged man in good health and CMV-seropositive. The J gene is TRBJ1-5, the V gene TRBV7-9, with unresolved D. For the CDR3, the DNA is TGTTCCAGCAGCCCCCCCGGGCAGCCCCAGCATTTT. Its translation: CSSSPPGQPQHF.